These 30 T cell receptor beta chains were sequenced from one sample in a study of T cells in Graves' hyperthyroidism and ophthalmopathy. Amplification targeted TCR beta CDR3 regions from RNA transcripts. First-round RT-PCR targeting the TCR CDR3 was performed with the HTBI primer set. TCRdb called the multiplex PCR reads again in MiXCR, with one record for every CDR3 protein. In the table there are about 680,000 distinct CDR3 sequences, approximately 40% of which are singletons. Sequencing was performed on blood. The receptor source for this set is a middle-aged woman with Graves' hyperthyroidism.

The rearrangement uses TRBV12-3 or TRBV12-4 and TRBJ2-2, with D uncertain. Trimming pared 2 bases from V and 6 bases from J, leaving 13 bases between. The CDR3 is made up of 15 amino acids. In DNA, the CDR3 is TGTGCCAGCAGTTTAAGACGGGTCGTGGCCGGGGAGCTGTTTTTT. Translation gives CASSLRRVVAGELFF.

The chain employs TRBV7-8 and TRBJ2-7, with D perhaps TRBD1 (6 bases). Germline loops: CDR1 SGHVS, CDR2 FQNEAQ. The CDR3 has 16 amino acids. V was clipped by 7 bases and J by 0 bases, with 19 bases between them. For the CDR3, the DNA is TGTGCCAGCAACCCCATACAGGGAAATCCCTCCTACGAGCAGTACTTC. The encoded protein is CASNPIQGNPSYEQYF.

This clonotype was seen repeatedly, ten times or more. The chain joins TRBV29-1 to TRBJ1-1, with D possibly matching TRBD1 (6 bases). The germline CDR1 and CDR2 sequences are SQVTM and ANQGSEA. CDR3 length: 13 amino acids. Trimming removed 6 bases at V and 5 bases at J, with 16 bases between. CDR3 DNA: TGCAGCGTCGTAAGGGGGAACCCGACTGAAGCTTTCTTT. Translation gives CSVVRGNPTEAFF.

The chain recombines TRBV28 with TRBJ2-5; D uncertain. The CDR3 runs to 15 residues. CDR1 and CDR2 (germline): MDHEN, SYDVKM. V was shortened by 6 bases and J by 2 bases, with 16 bases between the two germline ends. For the CDR3, the DNA is TGTGCCAGCAGGGGCCCCGCGGAGCGACAAGAGACCCAGTACTTC. Translating gives CASRGPAERQETQYF.

This clonotype was recorded once. The J gene is TRBJ2-7, the V gene TRBV20-1; D might be TRBD2 (6 bases). Trimming shortened V by 2 bases and J by 6 bases, and 23 bases separated the two germline ends. Looked up from germline, CDR1 is DFQATT and CDR2 is SNEGSKA (reference sequence). The CDR3 has 16 amino acids. The CDR3 nucleotides read TGCAGTGCTAGACGGTTGCTATGGGGGGACTCCGGCGAGCAGTACTTC. As protein: CSARRLLWGDSGEQYF.

Notes on this clonotype: The germline gene is not matched at one end of the junction; a read error may be the cause. This sequence joins TRBV5-1 and TRBJ1-6, with 11 bases identical to TRBD1. Germline lookup yields CDR1 SGHRS and CDR2 YFSETQ. CDR3 length equals 17 residues. The CDR3 DNA follows: TGTGCCAGCAGCTTTAGGACAGGGGGCGACTATAATTCACCCCTCCACTTT. This translates into CASSFRTGGDYNSPLHF.

The chain employs TRBV6-1 and TRBJ2-3; TRBD2 matches at 12 bases. Trimming at V came to 2 bases and at J to 7 bases, leaving 7 bases not matched to a gene. The CDR3 is made up of 16 amino acids. Germline lookup yields CDR1 MNHNS and CDR2 SASEGT. The CDR3 sequence is CASSENRGLAGYTQYF. CDR3 bases: TGTGCCAGCAGTGAAAATCGGGGACTAGCGGGCTATACGCAGTATTTT.

This chain links TRBV28 with TRBJ1-2; D might be TRBD1 (5 bases). The CDR3 sequence is 13 residues long. Germline CDR1 and CDR2: MDHEN and SYDVKM. V lost 5 bases and J 8 bases, leaving 15 bases between the germline ends. The CDR3 nucleotides are TGTGCCAGCAGTGACCGTCTGGGGCAAGGCTACACCTTC. Translated: CASSDRLGQGYTF.

This chain's CDR3 is CASSRLGYGQIKNTEAFF. In nucleotides, the CDR3 is TGTGCCAGCAGCCGCCTCGGTTACGGCCAAATAAAGAACACTGAAGCTTTCTTT. The chain recombines TRBV6-5 with TRBJ1-1; D is unclear. CDR1 and CDR2 (germline): MNHEY, SVGAGI. CDR3 size: 18 residues. Trimming left V 6 bases short and J 1 base short, with 24 bases between.

This clonotype was detected only a few times. The rearrangement uses TRBV5-4 and TRBJ2-7; 9 bases are a match to TRBD2. The CDR3 is 14 residues long. After removal of 2 bases from V and 2 bases from J, the junction contained 2 bases not matched to a gene. Germline CDR1 is SGHNT and CDR2 is YYREEE (reference sequence). As DNA, the CDR3 is TGTGCCAGCAGCTTCGCTAGCGGGACCTACGAGCAGTACTTC. Its protein product is CASSFASGTYEQYF.

This chain uses TRBV10-3 with TRBJ2-2, with TRBD1 matching over 9 bases. This CDR3 has 15 residues. J was trimmed by 4 bases and V by 10 bases; bases with no gene match: 10. Germline V gene data show CDR1 as ENHRY and CDR2 as SYGVKD. The DNA of the CDR3 is TGTGCCAGCAGCCCCCGGGACAGGGCCACCGGGGAGCTGTTTTTT. It encodes CASSPRDRATGELFF.

The chain couples TRBV10-3 to TRBJ1-5; 8 bases match TRBD1. The CDR3 extends over 15 amino acids. Germline assignment: CDR1 ENHRY and CDR2 SYGVKD. V gave up 0 bases and J gave up 11 bases; unmatched junction bases: 9. The CDR3 reads CAISESTGAGETQHF. DNA for the CDR3: TGTGCCATCAGTGAGTCGACAGGGGCCGGAGAGACCCAGCATTTT.

The chain is built from TRBV2 and TRBJ1-5, with D tentatively TRBD1 (6 bases). The germline gives CDR1 SNHLY, CDR2 FYNNEI. The CDR3 contains 16 residues. V was shortened by 5 bases and J by 7 bases, with 21 bases between the two germline ends. As DNA, the CDR3 is TGTGCCAGCAGTTCAAGTCAGGGGATCGGTGGGCAGCCCCAGCATTTT. Protein: CASSSSQGIGGQPQHF.

This clonotype was observed a few times. This chain links TRBV5-8 with TRBJ1-2; 9 bases match TRBD1. In germline, CDR1 is SGHTS, CDR2 YDEGEE. The V gene end was trimmed by 2 bases and the J gene end by 8 bases; junction bases not matched to a gene: 7. This CDR3 has 14 amino acids. The CDR3 nucleotides are TGTGCCAGCAGCTTCACAGGGGGCATAGGGGGCTACACCTTC. This translates into CASSFTGGIGGYTF.

The chain links TRBV11-2 to TRBJ2-7; 10 nucleotides line up with TRBD1. V lost 5 bases and J lost 6; bases outside the gene matches: 16. Germline V gene sequence: CDR1 SGHAT, CDR2 FQNNGV. CDR3 size: 17 residues. The CDR3 here is CASSQSLNDRGLSEQYF. As DNA, the CDR3 is TGTGCCAGCAGCCAGTCCCTCAACGACAGGGGGCTAAGCGAGCAGTACTTC.

With respect to this clonotype: Sequence at one end of the junction differs from germline and may be a read error. V gene TRBV10-2 combines with J gene TRBJ1-1; tentative D call: TRBD1 (6 bases). In germline, CDR1 is WSHSY, CDR2 SAAADI. The CDR3 consists of 15 residues. CDR3 coding DNA: TGCGCCAGCAGTGGGGGGGGGCAGCTCTACACTGAAGCTTCCTTT. Residues: CASSGGGQLYTEASF.

This clonotype was seen a handful of times. CDR3 protein: CASSITTAGTGELFF. Here the CDR3 DNA reads TGTGCCAGCAGCATCACCACGGCGGGAACCGGGGAGCTGTTTTTT. The chain joins TRBV5-4 to TRBJ2-2; D is perhaps TRBD2 (6 bases). Germline CDR1 SGHNT, CDR2 YYREEE (reference sequence). V lost 4 bases to trimming and J lost 5 bases, with 15 bases between them. The CDR3 has 15 residues. Filled out from reference TRBV5-4 and TRBJ2-2, the complete variable domain reads ETGVTQSPTHLIKTRGQQVTLRCSSQSGHNTVSWYQQALGQGPQFIFQYYREEENGRGNFPPRFSGLQFPNYSSELNVNALELDDSALYLCASSITTAGTGELFFGEGSRLTVL.

As for this clonotype: A much larger clone differs by one base, so this may be a read error. The chain recombines TRBV10-1 with TRBJ2-2; D is unclear. CDR1 and CDR2 (germline): WNHNN, SYGVQD (reference sequence). V was cut by 3 bases and J by 4 bases, with 12 bases left in between. The length of the CDR3 is 15 residues. In DNA, the CDR3 is TGCGCCAGCAGTGATTACCCCAGGCCCACCGGGGAGCTGTTTTTT. Protein product: CASSDYPRPTGELFF.

This clonotype was counted at least ten times. V gene TRBV29-1 combines with J gene TRBJ2-7, with D perhaps matching TRBD2 (6 bases). The CDR3 spans 11 residues. The germline V gene encodes CDR1 SQVTM and CDR2 ANQGSEA. V lost 5 bases to trimming and J lost 3 bases, with 8 bases between them. The CDR3 is CSVMRDYEQYF. CDR3 in DNA: TGCAGCGTTATGCGGGACTACGAGCAGTACTTC.

A few counts support this clonotype. The rearrangement links TRBV6-2 or TRBV6-3 to TRBJ1-1; D uncertain. V was cut by 6 bases and J by 10 bases, with 15 bases left in between. The germline CDR1 and CDR2 sequences are MNHEY and SVGEGT. The CDR3 runs 12 residues. In DNA form, the CDR3 reads TGTGCCAGCAGCATCGGGCCCGTGCTAGCTTTCTTT. Amino acids: CASSIGPVLAFF.

The V and J genes are TRBV4-1 and TRBJ1-1; D is unclear. The germline V gene encodes CDR1 MGHRA and CDR2 YSYEKL. Trimming left V 3 bases short and J 1 base short, with 9 bases between. CDR3 length: 14 residues. CDR3 DNA sequence: TGCGCCAGCAGCCATCCTCTTCGGAACACTGAAGCTTTCTTT. This sequence encodes CASSHPLRNTEAFF.

This clonotype has ten or more counts. This chain uses TRBV10-3 with TRBJ1-2, with D perhaps TRBD1 (5 bases). V was shortened by 3 bases and J by 8 bases, with 13 bases between the two germline ends. Germline V lookup: CDR1 ENHRY, CDR2 SYGVKD. The CDR3 spans 13 residues. The CDR3 sequence is CAISDRDDAGYTF. The CDR3 bases are TGTGCCATCAGTGACAGGGATGACGCAGGCTACACCTTC.

The chain combines TRBV28 with TRBJ1-6, with 7 bases aligning to TRBD1. Germline CDR1 and CDR2: MDHEN and SYDVKM. The CDR3 contains 13 residues. V was pared by 6 bases and J by 15 bases, with 11 bases of the junction left unmatched. This chain's CDR3 is CASSINRGLILHF. Here the CDR3 DNA reads TGTGCCAGCAGCATAAACAGGGGATTAATCCTCCACTTT.

The rearrangement joins TRBV5-4 to TRBJ2-5; D is possibly TRBD2 (6 bases). This CDR3 comprises 15 residues. CDR1 and CDR2 from the germline V gene are SGHNT and YYREEE (reference sequence). V was pared by 4 bases and J by 2 bases, with 15 bases between. The CDR3 sequence is CASSHRGAGQETQYF. The CDR3 nucleotides read TGTGCCAGCAGCCATCGTGGGGCGGGGCAAGAGACCCAGTACTTC.

The chain recombines TRBV29-1 with TRBJ2-3; D call uncertain. Trimming removed 7 bases at V and 0 bases at J, with 8 bases between. CDR1 and CDR2 (germline): SQVTM, ANQGSEA. This CDR3 comprises 12 residues. The CDR3 nucleotides read TGCAGCGCCAAGACTAGCACAGATACGCAGTATTTT. Its protein is CSAKTSTDTQYF.

This rearrangement joins TRBV28 to TRBJ1-5; D unclear. The CDR3 is 12 residues long. Trimming left V 8 bases short and J 5 bases short, with 10 bases between. CDR1 is MDHEN and CDR2 is SYDVKM in the germline V gene. CDR3 coding DNA: TGTGCCAGCCATGCCCCCCATCAGCCCCAGCATTTT. Its translation: CASHAPHQPQHF.

Of note for this clonotype: It may be a read error: a sequence one base away is much more abundant. The chain joins TRBV5-1 to TRBJ1-1; 9 nucleotides match TRBD1. This CDR3 has 14 residues. The V gene's germline CDR1 is SGHRS and CDR2 YFSETQ. The V gene end was trimmed by 4 bases and the J gene end by 8 bases; junction bases not matched to a gene: 9. DNA for the CDR3: TGCGCCAGCAGCGCGGACAGGGGAATATCGGAAGCTTTCTTT. It yields the protein CASSADRGISEAFF.

The V call is TRBV10-2, the J call TRBJ2-2; tentatively, D is TRBD1 (6 bases). In germline, CDR1 is WSHSY, CDR2 SAAADI. Deletions cut 6 bases from V and 0 bases from J, with 14 bases between. The CDR3 loop spans 16 amino acids. The CDR3 loop reads CASSPRQDTNTGELFF. CDR3 sequence (DNA): TGCGCCAGCAGCCCACGACAGGATACGAACACCGGGGAGCTGTTTTTT.

On this clonotype: A read error may account for a junction end that differs from germline. The rearrangement links TRBV11-2 to TRBJ2-7, with D possibly TRBD1 on 6 matching bases. The CDR3 totals 14 residues. The germline gives CDR1 SGHAT, CDR2 FQNNGV. DNA for the CDR3: TGTGCCAGCAGCCAAGAGACAGGACCTTACGGGCAGTACTTC. This gives the protein CASSQETGPYGQYF.

This clonotype was recorded many times. V usage is TRBV7-9 and J usage is TRBJ1-3; D is possibly TRBD1 (6 bases). The CDR3 runs 16 residues. Germline CDR1 is SEHNR and CDR2 is FQNEAQ (reference sequence). Trimming took 4 bases from V and 0 from J, leaving 13 bases between them. CDR3 sequence (DNA): TGTGCCAGCAGCTCAAAGGGGGTGTACTCTGGAAACACCATATATTTT. Protein sequence: CASSSKGVYSGNTIYF.